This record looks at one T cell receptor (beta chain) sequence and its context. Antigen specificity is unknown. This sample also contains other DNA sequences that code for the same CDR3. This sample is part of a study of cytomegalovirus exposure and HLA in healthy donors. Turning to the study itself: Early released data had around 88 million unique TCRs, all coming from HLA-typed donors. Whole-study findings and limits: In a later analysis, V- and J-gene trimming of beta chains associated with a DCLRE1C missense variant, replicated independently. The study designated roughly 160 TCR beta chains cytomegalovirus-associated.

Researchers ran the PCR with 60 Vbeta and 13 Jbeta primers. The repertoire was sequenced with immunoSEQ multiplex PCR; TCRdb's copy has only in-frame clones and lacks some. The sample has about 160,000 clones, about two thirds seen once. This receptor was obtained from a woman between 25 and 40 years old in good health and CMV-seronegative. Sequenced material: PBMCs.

The CDR3 DNA reads as TGTGCCAGCAGTTTTCGGGGATCGGGGCAGCCCCAGCATTTT. It is translated as CASSFRGSGQPQHF. This chain joins TRBV27 and TRBJ1-5; no definite D call. This CDR3 has 14 amino acids. Trimming removed 3 bases from V and 7 bases from J, with 13 bases in between. Looked up from germline, CDR1 is MNHEY and CDR2 is SMNVEV (reference sequence).